The present TCR beta chain was sequenced within a study of T cell changes during pregnancy in multiple sclerosis (dated by TCRdb to between 2019 and 2020). The study in broad terms: The study looked at changes in the T cell repertoire across pregnancy in women with multiple sclerosis.

To prepare the library, the immunoSEQ multiplex PCR assay was applied. The table comes from immuneACCESS by way of TCRdb, which keeps in-frame sequences with V and J called. Part of the clones is missing from these tables; in studies checked, under half for an unresolved V gene and the rest for unknown reasons. The sample contains around 80,000 clones, about 93% of them found a single time. Together, the top ten hold about 0.99% of the sample. On this clone itself: The target of this receptor is not known. Base qualities are missing; no much larger clone stands one base away.

The CDR3 starts with the cysteine, ends with the phenylalanine, and has 14 residues. Of the read, only the CDR3 DNA is kept; its 42 bases are in frame from base 1. Relative to germline, V is 4 bases shorter and J is 4 bases shorter, with 12 bases between their ends. CDR1 is given as SGHRS and CDR2 as YFSETQ, both from the germline V gene. The clonotype comes from a female donor in good health, enrolled as a control in a pregnancy study. The source was peripheral blood, collected in the second trimester of pregnancy. Recombination linked TRBV5-1 to TRBJ1-5; the D gene is possibly TRBD1, with 6 bases matching. The CDR3 protein is CASSPNQGNQPQHF. The base sequence is TGCGCCAGCAGCCCGAATCAGGGGAATCAGCCCCAGCATTTT.